This paragraph reports one TCR beta chain. The target antigen is unknown. This record belongs to a study of STAT3 mutations in large granular lymphocyte leukemia. General study points: In several patients, dominant TCR clone burden exceeded STAT3 mutant burden, suggesting STAT3 mutation arose secondarily. Every T-cell large granular lymphocyte leukemia patient had at least one immunodominant TCR beta clonotype.

The repertoire was sequenced with immunoSEQ multiplex PCR; TCRdb's copy has only in-frame clones and lacks some. The table lists around 12,000 clones, about 84% of them singletons. Source material: peripheral blood mononuclear cells. This TCR derives from a man aged 55 to 70 with T-cell large granular lymphocyte leukemia. Some clones in this sample may be carry-over from other donors' samples.

The CDR3 DNA is TGCGCCAGCAGCTTGTCGGCTAGCAGGAACACCGGGGAGCTGTTTTTT. It translates to CASSLSASRNTGELFF. V and J are TRBV5-1 and TRBJ2-2, with D tentatively TRBD2 (5 bases). CDR1 is SGHRS, CDR2 YFSETQ, per germline. The CDR3 length is 16 residues. Trimming shortened V by 1 base and J by 1 base, and 11 bases separated the two germline ends.